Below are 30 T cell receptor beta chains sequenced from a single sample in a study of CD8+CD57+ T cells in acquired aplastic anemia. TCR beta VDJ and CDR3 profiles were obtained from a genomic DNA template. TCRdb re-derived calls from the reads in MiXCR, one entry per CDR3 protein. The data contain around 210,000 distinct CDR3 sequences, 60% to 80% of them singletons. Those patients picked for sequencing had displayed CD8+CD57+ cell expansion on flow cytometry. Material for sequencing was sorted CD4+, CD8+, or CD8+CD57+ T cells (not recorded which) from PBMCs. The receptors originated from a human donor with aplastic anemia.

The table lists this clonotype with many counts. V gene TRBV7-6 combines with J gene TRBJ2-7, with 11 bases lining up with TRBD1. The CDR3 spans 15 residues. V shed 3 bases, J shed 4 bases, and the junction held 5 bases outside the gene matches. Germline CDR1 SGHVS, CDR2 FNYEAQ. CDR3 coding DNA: TGTGCCAGCAGCTTCGGGACAGGGGGAATGTACGAGCAGTACTTC. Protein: CASSFGTGGMYEQYF.

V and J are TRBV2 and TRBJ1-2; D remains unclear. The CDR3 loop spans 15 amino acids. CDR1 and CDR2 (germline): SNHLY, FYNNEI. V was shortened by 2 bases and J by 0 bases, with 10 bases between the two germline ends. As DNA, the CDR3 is TGTGCCAGCAGTGAATCAGGTACTCCTAACTATGGCTACACCTTC. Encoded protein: CASSESGTPNYGYTF.

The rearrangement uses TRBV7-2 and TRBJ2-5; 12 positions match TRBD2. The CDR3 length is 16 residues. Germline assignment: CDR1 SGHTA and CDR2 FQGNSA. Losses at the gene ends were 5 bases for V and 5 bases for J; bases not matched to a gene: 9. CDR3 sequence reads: CASSQLGLAGLETQYF. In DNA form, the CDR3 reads TGTGCCAGCAGCCAACTAGGACTAGCGGGACTTGAGACCCAGTACTTC.

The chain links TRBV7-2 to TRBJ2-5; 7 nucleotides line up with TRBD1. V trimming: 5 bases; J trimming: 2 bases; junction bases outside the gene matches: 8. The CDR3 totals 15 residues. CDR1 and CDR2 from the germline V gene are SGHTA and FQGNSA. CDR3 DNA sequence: TGTGCCAGCAGCGCAACCGGGACAGCACAAGAGACCCAGTACTTC. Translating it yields CASSATGTAQETQYF. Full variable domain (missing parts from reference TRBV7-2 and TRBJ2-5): GAGVSQSPSNKVTEKGKDVELRCDPISGHTALYWYRQSLGQGLEFLIYFQGNSAPDKSGLPSDRFSAERTGGSVSTLTIQRTQQEDSAVYLCASSATGTAQETQYFGPGTRLLVL.

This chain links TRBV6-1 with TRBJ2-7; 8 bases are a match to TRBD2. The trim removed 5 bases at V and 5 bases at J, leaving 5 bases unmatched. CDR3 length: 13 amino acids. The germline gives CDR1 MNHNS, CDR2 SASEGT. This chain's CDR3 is CASSRGRFDEQYF. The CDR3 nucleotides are TGTGCCAGCAGTCGCGGGAGGTTCGACGAGCAGTACTTC.

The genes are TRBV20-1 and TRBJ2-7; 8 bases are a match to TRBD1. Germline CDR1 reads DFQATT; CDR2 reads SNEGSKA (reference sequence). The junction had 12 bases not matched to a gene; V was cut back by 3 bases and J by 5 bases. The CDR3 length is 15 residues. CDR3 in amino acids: CSASLTGQGKNEQYF. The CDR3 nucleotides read TGCAGTGCTAGCCTAACCGGACAGGGTAAGAACGAGCAGTACTTC.

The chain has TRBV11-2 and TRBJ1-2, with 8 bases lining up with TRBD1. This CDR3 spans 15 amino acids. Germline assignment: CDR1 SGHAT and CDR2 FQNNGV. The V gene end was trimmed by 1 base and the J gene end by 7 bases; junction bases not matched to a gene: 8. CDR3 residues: CASSLGLDRVSGYTF. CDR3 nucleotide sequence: TGTGCCAGCAGCTTAGGGTTGGACAGGGTCTCTGGCTACACCTTC.

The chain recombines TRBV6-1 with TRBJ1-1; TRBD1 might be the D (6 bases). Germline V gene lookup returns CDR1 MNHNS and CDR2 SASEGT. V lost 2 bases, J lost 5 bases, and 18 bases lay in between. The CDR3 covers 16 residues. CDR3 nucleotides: TGTGCCAGCAGTGAACTAGCGGGGGGCACGGAGACTGAAGCTTTCTTT. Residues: CASSELAGGTETEAFF.

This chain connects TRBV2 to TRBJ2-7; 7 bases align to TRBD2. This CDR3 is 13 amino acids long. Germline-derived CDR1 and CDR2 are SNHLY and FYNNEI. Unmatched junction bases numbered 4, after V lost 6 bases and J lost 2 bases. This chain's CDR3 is CASSVTSAYEQYF. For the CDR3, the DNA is TGTGCCAGCAGCGTCACTAGCGCCTACGAGCAGTACTTC.

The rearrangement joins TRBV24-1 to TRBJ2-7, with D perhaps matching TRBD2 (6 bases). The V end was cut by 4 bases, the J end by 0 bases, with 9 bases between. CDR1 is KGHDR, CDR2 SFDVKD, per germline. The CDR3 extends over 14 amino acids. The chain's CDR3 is CATSEAGSSYEQYF. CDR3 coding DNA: TGTGCCACCAGTGAAGCCGGGAGCTCCTACGAGCAGTACTTC.

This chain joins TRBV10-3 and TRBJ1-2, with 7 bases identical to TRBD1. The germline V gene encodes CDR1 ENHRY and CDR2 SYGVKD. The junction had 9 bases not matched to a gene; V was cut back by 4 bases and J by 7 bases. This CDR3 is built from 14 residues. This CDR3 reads CAISASGQRGGYTF. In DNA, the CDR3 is TGTGCCATCAGTGCCTCGGGACAGAGGGGTGGCTACACCTTC.

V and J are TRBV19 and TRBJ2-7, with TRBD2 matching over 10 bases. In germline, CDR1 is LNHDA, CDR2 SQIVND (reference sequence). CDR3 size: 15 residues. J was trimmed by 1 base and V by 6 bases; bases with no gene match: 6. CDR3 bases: TGTGCCAGTAGCGATAGCGGGGGGTATTCCTACGAGCAGTACTTC. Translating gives CASSDSGGYSYEQYF.

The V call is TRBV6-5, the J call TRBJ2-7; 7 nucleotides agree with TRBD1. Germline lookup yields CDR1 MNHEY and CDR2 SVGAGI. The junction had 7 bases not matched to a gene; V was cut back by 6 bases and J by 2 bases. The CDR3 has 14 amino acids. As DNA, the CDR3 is TGTGCCAGCAGCCCTTCGACAGGGACCTACGAGCAGTACTTC. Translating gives CASSPSTGTYEQYF.

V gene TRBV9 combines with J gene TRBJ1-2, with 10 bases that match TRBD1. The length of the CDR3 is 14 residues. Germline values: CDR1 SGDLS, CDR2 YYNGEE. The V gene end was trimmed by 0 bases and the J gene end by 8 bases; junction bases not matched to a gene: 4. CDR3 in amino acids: CASSVGTGGLGYTF. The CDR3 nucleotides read TGTGCCAGCAGCGTAGGGACAGGGGGATTAGGCTACACCTTC.

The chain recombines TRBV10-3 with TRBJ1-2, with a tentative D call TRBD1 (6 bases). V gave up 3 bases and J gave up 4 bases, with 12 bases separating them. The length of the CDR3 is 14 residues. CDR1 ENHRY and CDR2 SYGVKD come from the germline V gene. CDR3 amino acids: CAISDSTGSYGYTF. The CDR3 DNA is TGTGCCATCAGTGACTCAACAGGGTCCTATGGCTACACCTTC.

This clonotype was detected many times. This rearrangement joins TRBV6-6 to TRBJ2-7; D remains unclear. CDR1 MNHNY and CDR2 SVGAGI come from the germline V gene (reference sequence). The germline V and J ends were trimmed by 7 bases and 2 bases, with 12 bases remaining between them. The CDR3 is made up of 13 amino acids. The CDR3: CASTLGSTYEQYF. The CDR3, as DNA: TGTGCCAGCACGCTCGGTAGTACCTACGAGCAGTACTTC.

CDR3: CASSPGYGYGYTF. CDR3 in DNA: TGTGCCAGCAGCCCAGGATACGGCTATGGCTACACCTTC. This chain links TRBV27 with TRBJ1-2; D unresolved. V was clipped by 6 bases and J by 4 bases, with 12 bases between them. Germline V gene data show CDR1 as MNHEY and CDR2 as SMNVEV (reference sequence). The CDR3 length is 13 residues.

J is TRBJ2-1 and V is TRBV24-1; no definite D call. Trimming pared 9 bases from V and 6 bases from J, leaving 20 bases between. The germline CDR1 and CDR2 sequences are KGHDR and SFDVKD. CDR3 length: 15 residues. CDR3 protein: CATGSMAPAGNEQFF. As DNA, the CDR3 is TGTGCCACCGGATCAATGGCCCCAGCAGGCAATGAGCAGTTCTTC.

The CDR3 reads CASSSGALYGYTF. The CDR3 DNA reads TGTGCCAGCAGCTCGGGAGCCCTCTATGGCTACACCTTC. This sequence joins TRBV13 and TRBJ1-2; D gene unclear. This CDR3 contains 13 residues. CDR1 and CDR2 (germline): PRHDT, FYEKMQ (reference sequence). V was cut by 4 bases and J by 4 bases, with 10 bases left in between.

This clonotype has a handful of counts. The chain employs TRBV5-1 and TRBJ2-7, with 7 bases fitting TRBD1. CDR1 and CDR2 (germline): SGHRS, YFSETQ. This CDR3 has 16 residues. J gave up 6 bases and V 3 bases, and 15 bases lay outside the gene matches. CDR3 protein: CASSSEYAQGLSEQYF. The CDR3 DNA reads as TGCGCCAGCAGCTCCGAGTACGCACAGGGGCTTAGCGAGCAGTACTTC.

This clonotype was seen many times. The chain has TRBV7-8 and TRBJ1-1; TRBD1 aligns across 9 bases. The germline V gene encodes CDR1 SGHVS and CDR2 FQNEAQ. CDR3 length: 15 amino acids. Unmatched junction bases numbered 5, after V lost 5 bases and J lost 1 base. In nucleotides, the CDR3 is TGTGCCAGCAGCAGCCTACAGGGGGCGAACACTGAAGCTTTCTTT. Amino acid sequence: CASSSLQGANTEAFF.

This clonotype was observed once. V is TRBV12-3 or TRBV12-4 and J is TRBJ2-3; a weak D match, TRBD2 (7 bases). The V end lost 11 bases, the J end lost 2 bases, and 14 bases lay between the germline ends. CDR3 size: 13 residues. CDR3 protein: CAGRGGDTDTQYF. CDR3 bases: TGTGCCGGAAGGGGGGGGGACACAGATACGCAGTATTTT.

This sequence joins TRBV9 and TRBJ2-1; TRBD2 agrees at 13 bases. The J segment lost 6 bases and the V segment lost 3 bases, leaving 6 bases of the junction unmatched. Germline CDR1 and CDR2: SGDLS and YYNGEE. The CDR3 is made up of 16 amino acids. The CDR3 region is CASSELGLAGANEQFF. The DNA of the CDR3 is TGTGCCAGCAGCGAGCTCGGACTAGCGGGGGCCAATGAGCAGTTCTTC.

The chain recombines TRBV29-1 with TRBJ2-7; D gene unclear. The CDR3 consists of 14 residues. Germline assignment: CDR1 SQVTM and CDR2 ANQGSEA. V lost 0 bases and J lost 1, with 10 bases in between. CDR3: CSVEDRNSSYEQYF. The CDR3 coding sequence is TGCAGCGTTGAAGACAGGAACTCTTCCTACGAGCAGTACTTC.

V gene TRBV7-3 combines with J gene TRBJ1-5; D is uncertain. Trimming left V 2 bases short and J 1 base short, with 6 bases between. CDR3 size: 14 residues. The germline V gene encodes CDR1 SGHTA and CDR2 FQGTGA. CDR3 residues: CASSLDPSNQPQHF. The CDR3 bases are TGTGCCAGCAGCTTAGACCCGAGCAATCAGCCCCAGCATTTT.

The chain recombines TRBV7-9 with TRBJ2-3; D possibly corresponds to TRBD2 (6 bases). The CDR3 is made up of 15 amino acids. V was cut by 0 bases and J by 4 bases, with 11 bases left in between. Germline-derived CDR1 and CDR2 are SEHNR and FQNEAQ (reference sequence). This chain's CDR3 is CASSLAGTLADTQYF. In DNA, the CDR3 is TGTGCCAGCAGCTTAGCTGGGACTTTGGCAGATACGCAGTATTTT.

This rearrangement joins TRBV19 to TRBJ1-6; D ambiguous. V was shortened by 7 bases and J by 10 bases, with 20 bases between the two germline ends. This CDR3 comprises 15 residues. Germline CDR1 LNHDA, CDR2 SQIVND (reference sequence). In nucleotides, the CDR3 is TGTGCCAGTACCGCGGCAATCAGAGGTTGGTCACCCCTCCACTTT. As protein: CASTAAIRGWSPLHF.

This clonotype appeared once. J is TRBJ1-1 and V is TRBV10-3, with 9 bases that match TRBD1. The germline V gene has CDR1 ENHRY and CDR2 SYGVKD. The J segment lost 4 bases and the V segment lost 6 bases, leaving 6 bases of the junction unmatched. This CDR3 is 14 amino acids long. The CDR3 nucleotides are TGTGCCATCAGCGCGGGACAGGGTTCCACTGAAGCTTTCTTT. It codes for CAISAGQGSTEAFF.

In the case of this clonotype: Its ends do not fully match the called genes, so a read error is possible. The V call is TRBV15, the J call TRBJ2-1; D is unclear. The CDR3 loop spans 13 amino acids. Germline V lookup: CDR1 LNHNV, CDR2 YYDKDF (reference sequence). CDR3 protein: CATSRDFLGWASF. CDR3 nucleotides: TGTGCCACCAGCAGAGATTTCCTCGGGTGGGCGTCCTTC.

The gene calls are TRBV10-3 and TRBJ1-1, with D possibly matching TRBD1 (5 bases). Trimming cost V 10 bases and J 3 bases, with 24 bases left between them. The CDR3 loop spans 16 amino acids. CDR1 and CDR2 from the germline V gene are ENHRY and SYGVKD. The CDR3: CATSGPWGSDDTEAFF. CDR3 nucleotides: TGTGCCACCAGCGGCCCCTGGGGGTCAGATGACACTGAAGCTTTCTTT.